This TCR beta chain was found in a study of T cells after yellow fever vaccination (dated by TCRdb to about 2019). Background for the entire study: The SMART-Seq v4 Ultra Low Input RNA kit was used to prepare libraries from fractions with low cell numbers. Bulk TCR alpha and beta repertoires were sequenced longitudinally to track T-cell clones before and after primary and booster YFV17D yellow fever vaccination. Two healthy male donors, one aged 18 to 29 and one aged 30 to 40 years, made up the cohort. Bulk PBMC replicates and cell subsets were isolated from blood drawn at multiple timepoints before and after both primary and secondary immunization.

For CDR1 and CDR2, the germline V gene (reference sequence) lists LNHDA and SQIVND. V drops 3 bases and J drops 9 bases, leaving 12 bases in between. The CDR3 spans 13 residues, from the cysteine through the phenylalanine. Of the read, only the CDR3 DNA is kept; its 39 bases are in frame from base 1. The treatment or condition label, read with the paper, signifies: live attenuated yellow fever vaccine strain. At every blood-draw timepoint, two biological replicates of bulk PBMCs were collected. A standard Ficoll-Paque protocol was used to isolate PBMCs from peripheral blood. TriZol was used to extract RNA from bulk PBMCs, from CD4 and CD8 fractions, and from dextramer-positive and dextramer-negative fractions. What the authors observed across the whole study: The secondary T-cell response was found to be weaker but faster than the primary response, with a peak reached on day 5 rather than on day 15. Because only a couple of donors were included in the study, the extent to which the findings can be generalized is limited. A small fraction of clonotypes showed up in both the CD4 and CD8 compartments, probably as a result of convergent recombination. After the booster, most of the clones that had expanded following primary vaccination were detected again (just under 97% of CD4 and 85% to 90% of CD8), which suggests that memory was broadly maintained. FACS-sorted repertoires could contain abundant contaminating clonotypes from the bulk population, so computational filtering was required.

TCR cDNA was synthesized by 5'RACE template switching, which introduced a universal primer site and unique molecular identifiers. cDNA synthesis was primed from both the TCR alpha and TCR beta constant segments. Library amplification involved two PCR steps, and the second step added sample barcodes and sequencing adapters. Sequencing of libraries was performed on Illumina HiSeq 2500 (2x100 bp) or NovaSeq (2x150 bp). The published analysis was carried out like this. MIGEC handled demultiplexing of reads and collapsing into UMI consensus sequences, while MiXCR performed V(D)J alignment. Vaccine-responding clonotypes were defined with edgeR using replicate PBMC samples, requiring FDR below 0.01 and a log2 fold change above 5 up to day 15. Each bulk clonotype was labeled CD4 or CD8 based on which sequenced repertoire, CD4 or CD8, contained the clonotype at higher abundance. Using fastp trimming at Q25 and MiXCR clonotype assembly, TCRdb reanalyzed the public sequencing data and kept in-frame beta chains. CDR3 protein sequences are deduplicated, and each keeps its most common genes and DNA. TCRdb, rather than the study authors, made the V and J calls. Counted in this sample were 550,000 to 750,000 distinct CDR3 sequences; roughly 14% of them appeared once. The leading ten clones occupy over 12% of the sample.

This clonotype has more than one count but fewer than ten. Its antigen is still unknown. No much larger clone is present one base from it, and per-base qualities are unavailable. This sequence was found in a man under 40 who received the YFV17D yellow fever vaccine. This specimen consisted of PBMCs, obtained on the day of the yellow fever booster vaccination. The sequence joins TRBV19 to TRBJ2-1, with the D gene not clear enough to name. The DNA reads as follows: TGTGCCAGTAGTATGGCAGATTTAGGTGAGCAGTTCTTC. It is translated as CASSMADLGEQFF.